The rows below give T cell receptor beta chains drawn from one sample of a study of T cell responses to AZD1222 COVID-19 vaccine. TCRdb's table, derived via immunoSEQ multiplex PCR, lists solely in-frame clones and lacks some. The table shows 90,000 to 150,000 clones, with 70% to 90% occurring only once. The specimen was peripheral blood, collected on day 0 of AZD1222 vaccination. These receptors all come from an adult in good health. CDR3s include the opening cysteine and the closing phenylalanine or tryptophan. Each record gives: J gene, clone size, D gene, V gene, CDR3 protein, CDR3 DNA. A D gene is named only where the DNA matches it firmly. Clone size appears in some rows only: once, few, many, or a class for an expanded clone.

TRBJ2-1	-	-	TRBV3-1/TRBV3-2	CASSQDPSGEQFF	TGTGCCAGCAGCCAAGATCCGAGTGGTGAGCAGTTCTTC
TRBJ1-3	-	-	TRBV2	CASSEAGHPSGNTIYF	TGTGCCAGCAGTGAAGCAGGCCACCCCTCTGGAAACACCATATATTTT
TRBJ1-1	-	-	TRBV30	CAWILNTEAFF	TGTGCCTGGATTCTGAACACTGAAGCTTTCTTT
TRBJ1-5	-	-	TRBV5-6	CASSHGDRDQPQHF	TGTGCCAGCAGCCACGGGGACCGCGATCAGCCCCAGCATTTT
TRBJ1-1	once	TRBD1	TRBV18	CASSPPRTGGWATEAFF	TGTGCCAGCTCACCTCCAAGGACAGGGGGATGGGCCACTGAAGCTTTCTTT
TRBJ2-5	once	-	TRBV18	CASSPYSQETQYF	TGTGCCAGCTCACCTTACAGCCAAGAGACCCAGTACTTC
TRBJ2-5	-	TRBD2	TRBV29-1	CSVNGASGGAETQYF	TGCAGCGTTAATGGGGCTAGCGGGGGGGCAGAGACCCAGTACTTC
TRBJ2-7	-	-	TRBV4-1	CASSQDRRQGNEQYF	TGCGCCAGCAGCCAAGACCGTCGCCAGGGGAACGAGCAGTACTTC
TRBJ2-3	once	-	TRBV19	CASFHRSHRDERTDTQYF	TGTGCCAGCTTCCATCGCTCCCACAGGGATGAAAGAACAGATACGCAGTATTTT
TRBJ2-7	-	-	TRBV10-3	CAITSTLTSTYEQYF	TGTGCCATCACCAGCACGCTAACTTCAACCTACGAGCAGTACTTC
TRBJ2-2	-	-	TRBV10-2	CASNSLGGGSTGELFF	TGCGCCAGCAACTCCCTTGGCGGGGGCTCCACCGGGGAGCTGTTTTTT
TRBJ1-6	once	-	TRBV6-2/TRBV6-3	CASSYGGIGSPLHF	TGTGCCAGCAGTTACGGGGGGATCGGTTCACCCCTCCACTTT
TRBJ2-5	-	TRBD2	TRBV3-1/TRBV3-2	CASSRRTSGRGSAQYF	TGTGCCAGCAGCCGCCGGACTAGCGGGAGGGGCTCGGCCCAGTACTTC
TRBJ2-1	-	TRBD2	TRBV3-1/TRBV3-2	CASSQPSGAEQFF	TGTGCCAGCAGCCAACCTAGCGGGGCTGAGCAGTTCTTC
TRBJ2-7	-	-	TRBV5-8	CASSRVGTYEQYF	TGTGCCAGCAGCCGCGTTGGGACTTACGAGCAGTACTTC
TRBJ1-2	-	-	TRBV5-4	CASSPRGSSYGYTF	TGTGCCAGCAGCCCACGAGGATCTTCCTATGGCTACACCTTC
TRBJ1-1	-	-	TRBV27	CASTPGRANTEAFF	TGTGCCAGCACCCCCGGGAGGGCGAACACTGAAGCTTTCTTT
TRBJ1-2	-	-	TRBV30	CAWSTFGRGGYGYTF	TGTGCCTGGAGTACGTTTGGGAGGGGGGGATATGGCTACACCTTC
TRBJ2-7	-	-	TRBV9	CASSVAGAGRYEQYF	TGTGCCAGCAGCGTAGCTGGGGCAGGGCGCTACGAGCAGTACTTC
TRBJ1-1	-	-	TRBV11-2	CASSRIPDTEAFF	TGTGCCAGCAGCCGGATCCCGGACACTGAAGCTTTCTTT
TRBJ2-5	-	-	TRBV2	CASSGTEQETQYF	TGTGCCAGCAGTGGGACAGAACAAGAGACCCAGTACTTC
TRBJ2-5	-	-	TRBV28	CASSLGLREKTQYF	TGTGCCAGCAGTTTGGGACTGCGTGAAAAGACCCAGTACTTC
TRBJ2-5	once	-	TRBV5-1	CASSLEGSWLETQYF	TGCGCCAGCAGCTTGGAGGGTAGCTGGCTGGAGACCCAGTACTTC
TRBJ2-3	-	TRBD2	TRBV7-6	CASSPVGAGGSDTQYF	TGTGCCAGCAGCCCAGTGGGGGCGGGGGGTTCGGATACGCAGTATTTT
TRBJ2-7	-	-	TRBV27	CASIRGYEQYF	TGTGCCAGCATTAGGGGCTACGAGCAGTACTTC
TRBJ1-5	-	-	TRBV6-1	CASSEAWGRNQPQHF	TGTGCCAGCAGTGAAGCGTGGGGACGCAATCAGCCCCAGCATTTT
TRBJ2-7	-	TRBD2	TRBV4-2	CASSLARTSGAYEQYF	TGTGCCAGCAGCCTAGCCCGGACTAGCGGGGCCTACGAGCAGTACTTC
TRBJ2-2	-	TRBD1	TRBV12-5	CASALLQGLNTGELFF	TGTGCTAGTGCCCTACTACAGGGGCTGAACACCGGGGAGCTGTTTTTT
TRBJ1-2	-	TRBD1	TRBV6-5	CASSPRTGVYGYTF	TGTGCCAGCAGTCCCCGGACAGGTGTCTATGGCTACACCTTC
TRBJ1-2	-	-	TRBV5-1	CASSSSSTSAGYGYTF	TGCGCCAGCAGCTCAAGCAGTACAAGTGCCGGCTATGGCTACACCTTC
TRBJ1-1	-	-	TRBV18	CASSPRNSNTEAFF	TGTGCCAGCTCACCACGAAACAGCAACACTGAAGCTTTCTTT
TRBJ2-5	-	-	TRBV24-1	CATSRGRAVGEETQYF	TGTGCCACCAGTAGGGGGAGGGCAGTCGGCGAGGAGACCCAGTACTTC
TRBJ2-1	-	-	TRBV6-6	CASEGGAKGYEQFF	TGTGCCAGCGAAGGAGGGGCTAAAGGCTATGAGCAGTTCTTC
TRBJ2-5	-	-	TRBV6-2/TRBV6-3	CASSYRPGWETQYF	TGTGCCAGCAGTTACCGTCCAGGATGGGAGACCCAGTACTTC
TRBJ2-1	-	TRBD1	TRBV11-2	CASSLGTVGPMEQFF	TGTGCCAGCAGCCTCGGGACAGTAGGGCCCATGGAGCAGTTCTTC
TRBJ1-3	few	-	TRBV6-5	CASSTRTGNTIYF	TGTGCCAGCAGTACCCGGACTGGAAACACCATATATTTT
TRBJ1-1	-	-	TRBV19	CASSIGVGQKNTEAFF	TGTGCCAGTAGTATAGGGGTGGGGCAGAAGAACACTGAAGCTTTCTTT
TRBJ1-2	-	TRBD1	TRBV5-1	CASSLGTGGFGYTF	TGCGCCAGCAGCTTGGGGACAGGGGGCTTTGGCTACACCTTC
TRBJ1-1	-	-	TRBV5-1	CASSSLGAPTEAFF	TGCGCCAGCAGCTCCTTGGGGGCGCCTACTGAAGCTTTCTTT
TRBJ1-2	-	-	TRBV10-3	CAISNTTAGYGYTF	TGTGCCATCAGCAATACTACGGCGGGCTATGGCTACACCTTC
TRBJ1-1	-	-	TRBV7-3	CASSRDKGTEAFF	TGTGCCAGCAGCCGAGACAAGGGCACTGAAGCTTTCTTT
TRBJ1-5	-	TRBD1	TRBV4-2	CASSPGQGDQPQHF	TGTGCCAGCAGCCCGGGACAGGGGGATCAGCCCCAGCATTTT
TRBJ2-1	-	TRBD2	TRBV28	CASSPSSGSSYNEQFF	TGTGCCAGCAGCCCTTCGAGCGGGAGCTCCTACAATGAGCAGTTCTTC
TRBJ2-3	-	-	TRBV28	CASSRLGGTDTQYF	TGTGCCAGCAGTAGACTAGGGGGCACAGATACGCAGTATTTT
TRBJ1-1	-	-	TRBV10-3	CAISPSRTNTEAFF	TGTGCCATCAGCCCATCCCGCACGAACACTGAAGCTTTCTTT